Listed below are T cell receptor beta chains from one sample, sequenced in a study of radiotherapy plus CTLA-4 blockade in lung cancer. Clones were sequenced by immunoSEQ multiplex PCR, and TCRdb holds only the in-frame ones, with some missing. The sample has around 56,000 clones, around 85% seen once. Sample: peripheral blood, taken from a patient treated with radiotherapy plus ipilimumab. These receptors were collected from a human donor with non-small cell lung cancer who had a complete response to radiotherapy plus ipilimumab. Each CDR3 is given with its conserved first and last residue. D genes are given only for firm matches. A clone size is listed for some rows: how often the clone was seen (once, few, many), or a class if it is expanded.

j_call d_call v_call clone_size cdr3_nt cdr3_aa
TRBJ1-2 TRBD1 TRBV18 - TGTGCCAGCTCACCAGGTACCGGGACAGGGATCTATGGCTACACCTTC CASSPGTGTGIYGYTF
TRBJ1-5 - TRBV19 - TGTGCCAGTAGCAAGCGCGCACCGAGGAGTTTTCAGCCCCAGCATTTT CASSKRAPRSFQPQHF
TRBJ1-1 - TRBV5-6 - TGTGCCAGCAGCTCCTCAGTGAACACTGAAGCTTTCTTT CASSSSVNTEAFF
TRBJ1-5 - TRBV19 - TGTGCCAGTAGTAGAGGGAAACACCCCAGAGTCGATCAGCCCCAGCATTTT CASSRGKHPRVDQPQHF
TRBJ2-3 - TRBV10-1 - TGCGCCAGCAGCTCTCATGACGGGGGCACAGATACGCAGTATTTT CASSSHDGGTDTQYF
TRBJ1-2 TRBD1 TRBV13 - TGTGCCAGCAGCTTAGCCCTCGGGACAGCAAACGGAGGCTACACCTTC CASSLALGTANGGYTF
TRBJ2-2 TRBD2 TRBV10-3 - TGTGCAATCAGCGGGGGGTTGAACACCGGGGAGCTGTTTTTT CAISGGLNTGELFF
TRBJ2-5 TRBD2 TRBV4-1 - TGCGCCAGCAGCCAAGATCGGGCTAGCGGTCCAGAGACCCAGTACTTC CASSQDRASGPETQYF
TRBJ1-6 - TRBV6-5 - TGTGCCAGCAGTTACTCACCGGGGATTTCACCCCTCCACTTT CASSYSPGISPLHF
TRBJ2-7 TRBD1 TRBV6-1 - TGTGCCAGCAGTGAGGGACAGGGGGCTTCCTACGAGCAGTACTTC CASSEGQGASYEQYF
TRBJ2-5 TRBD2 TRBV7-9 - TGTGCCAGCAGTTCACTAGCGGGGGGGACTAAAGAGACCCAGTACTTC CASSSLAGGTKETQYF
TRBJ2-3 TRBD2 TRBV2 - TGTGCCAGCCCCCCGGCGAGTAGCGGGACAGATACGCAGTATTTT CASPPASSGTDTQYF
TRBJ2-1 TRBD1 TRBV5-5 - TGTGCCAGCTGGGCACCGACAGGGCGTCGTGAGCAGTTCTTC CASWAPTGRREQFF
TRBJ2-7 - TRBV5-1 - TGCGCCAGCAGCTTGACAGGGGGAGGGTACGAGCAGTACTTC CASSLTGGGYEQYF
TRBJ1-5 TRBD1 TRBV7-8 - TGTGCCAGCAGCTTATTGTCCTACAGGGGATTCAATCAGCCCCAGCATTTT CASSLLSYRGFNQPQHF
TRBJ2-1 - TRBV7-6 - TGTGCCAGCAGCCCCTGGACTACCTACGGAGAGCAGTTCTTC CASSPWTTYGEQFF
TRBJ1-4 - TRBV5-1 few TGCGCCAGCAGCTTTCTCTCGGGAGATGAAAAACTGTTTTTT CASSFLSGDEKLFF
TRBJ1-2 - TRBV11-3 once TGTGCCAGCAGCCCGCGGAACGACTTTAACTATGGCTACACCTTC CASSPRNDFNYGYTF
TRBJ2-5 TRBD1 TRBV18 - TGTGCCAGCTCACCAGTTTTGGGGACAGGGGGTCAAGAGACCCAGTACTTC CASSPVLGTGGQETQYF
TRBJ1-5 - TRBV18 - TGTGCCAGCTCACCACAACAGGGAATTGAACAGCCCCAGCATTTT CASSPQQGIEQPQHF
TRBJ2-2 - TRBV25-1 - TGTGCCAGCAGTGGCCGCTCTCAGGGCTACACCGGGGAGCTGTTTTTT CASSGRSQGYTGELFF
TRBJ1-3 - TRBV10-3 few TGTGCCATCAGCCCCCGACAAAACCAGGCGGGAAACACCATATATTTT CAISPRQNQAGNTIYF
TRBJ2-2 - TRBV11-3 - TGTGCCAGCAGCTTAACGGACAGTAACACCGGGGAGCTGTTTTTT CASSLTDSNTGELFF
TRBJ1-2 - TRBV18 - TGTGCCAGCTCACCAGGGGTCGCGGGAAGGAACTATGGCTACACCTTC CASSPGVAGRNYGYTF